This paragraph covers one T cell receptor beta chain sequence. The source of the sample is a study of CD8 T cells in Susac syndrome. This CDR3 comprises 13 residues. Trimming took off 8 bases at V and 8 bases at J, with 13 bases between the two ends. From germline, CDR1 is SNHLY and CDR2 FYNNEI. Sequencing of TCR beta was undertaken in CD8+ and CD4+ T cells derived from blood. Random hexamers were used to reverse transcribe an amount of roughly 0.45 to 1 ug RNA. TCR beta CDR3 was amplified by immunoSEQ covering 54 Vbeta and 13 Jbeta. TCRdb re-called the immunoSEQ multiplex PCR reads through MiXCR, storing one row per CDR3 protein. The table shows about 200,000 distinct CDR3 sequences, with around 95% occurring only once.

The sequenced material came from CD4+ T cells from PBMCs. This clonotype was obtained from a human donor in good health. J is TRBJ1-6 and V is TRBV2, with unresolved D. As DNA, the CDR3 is TGTGCCAGCGGTGTCTTGTGGGATTCACCCCTCCACTTT. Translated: CASGVLWDSPLHF.